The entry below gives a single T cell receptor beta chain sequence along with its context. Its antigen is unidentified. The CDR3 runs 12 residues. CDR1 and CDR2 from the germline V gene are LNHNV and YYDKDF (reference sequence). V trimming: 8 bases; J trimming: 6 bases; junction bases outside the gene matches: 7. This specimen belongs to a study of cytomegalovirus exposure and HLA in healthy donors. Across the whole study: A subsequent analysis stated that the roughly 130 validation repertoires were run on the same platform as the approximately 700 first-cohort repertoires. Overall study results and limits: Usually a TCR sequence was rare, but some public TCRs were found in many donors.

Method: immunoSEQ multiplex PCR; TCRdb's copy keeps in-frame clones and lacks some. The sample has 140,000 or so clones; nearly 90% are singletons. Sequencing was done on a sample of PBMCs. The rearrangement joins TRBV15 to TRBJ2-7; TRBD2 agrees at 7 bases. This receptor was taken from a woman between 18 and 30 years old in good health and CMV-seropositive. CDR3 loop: CATSYPSGEQYF. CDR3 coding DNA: TGTGCCACCTCCTACCCTAGCGGCGAGCAGTACTTC.